This T cell receptor (beta chain) was observed in a study of T cell repertoires in aging, cancer and after chemotherapy. About the study: Clear clonal overlap appeared across healthy donor samples taken over several months to years.

Overall study results and limits: Healthy donors lost TCR diversity with age mainly through richness, cancer patients through richness and evenness.

Multiplex touch-down PCR with TRB-A/B primers amplified rearranged V-D-J TRB sequences. MiXCR, applied by TCRdb to the multiplex PCR reads, yields one record per CDR3 protein. The profile shows some 10,000 distinct CDR3 sequences, roughly a third of them singletons. This clonotype has only a few counts. Its antigen is unknown. From germline, CDR1 is GTSNPN and CDR2 SVGIG (reference sequence). The CDR3 sequence is 15 residues long. V lost 0 bases and J 4 bases, leaving 10 bases between the germline ends. Amplification of TCR beta used genomic DNA extracted from peripheral blood. The sequencing sample was made of blood. This TCR was recovered from a human donor in good health. This chain connects TRBV30 to TRBJ2-6; D tentatively fits TRBD1 or TRBD2 (6 bases each). In DNA form, the CDR3 reads TGTGCCTGGAGTGTAGGGGGGAGCGGGGCCAACGTCCTGACTTTC. As protein: CAWSVGGSGANVLTF.